The T cell receptor (beta chain) under discussion was sequenced for a study of T cell changes during pregnancy in multiple sclerosis. The trim removed 2 bases at V and 1 base at J, leaving 3 bases unmatched. CDR1 is LNHNV, CDR2 YYDKDF, per germline (reference sequence). The CDR3 length is 15 residues. Using immunoSEQ multiplex PCR, the repertoire was profiled, and TCRdb retains in-frame clones only, with some absent. The sample holds under 150,000 clones; roughly 97% are singletons and the top ten take 0.44%. Here the sequenced sample was peripheral blood, taken after pregnancy. This chain joins TRBV15 and TRBJ1-1, with 8 bases fitting TRBD1. This TCR was recovered from a female donor with multiple sclerosis, enrolled in a pregnancy study. The CDR3 loop reads CATSRTGQGNTEAFF. The CDR3 DNA follows: TGTGCCACCAGCAGAACCGGACAGGGGAACACTGAAGCTTTCTTT.